The T cell receptor (beta chain) described here comes from a study of glioma-infiltrating T cells. Study-wide results and caveats: Tissue and blood shared very few CDR3 sequences. Gliomas, especially low-grade, showed above-expected tissue-blood divergence; non-neoplastic patients showed below.

This clonotype was picked up a small number of times. Its antigen is as yet unknown. Per the germline V gene, CDR1 is LNHDA and CDR2 is SQIVND (reference sequence). This CDR3 is 16 amino acids long. V trimming: 5 bases; J trimming: 2 bases; junction bases outside the gene matches: 4. Using RNA template, CDR3s of TCR alpha and beta were amplified with iRepertoire arm-PCR. One-step reverse transcription and amplification started from roughly 100-400 ng of tissue mRNA or PBMC total RNA. TCRdb passed the multiplex PCR reads through MiXCR, listing each CDR3 protein once. The table includes some 110,000 distinct CDR3 sequences, approximately 25% detected once.

The TCR originated in a human donor with low-grade glioma or glioblastoma, undergoing nonglioma brain surgery, or in good health (not recorded which). The sample comprised glioma tissue, nonneoplastic brain tissue, or PBMCs (not recorded which). J is TRBJ2-1 and V is TRBV19, with TRBD2 identical over 12 bases. CDR3 in amino acids: CASSRLAGEAYNEQFF. CDR3 bases: TGTGCCAGTAGTCGACTAGCGGGAGAAGCCTACAATGAGCAGTTCTTC. Full variable domain (outside the CDR3, taken from reference TRBV19 and TRBJ2-1): DGGITQSPKYLFRKEGQNVTLSCEQNLNHDAMYWYRQDPGQGLRLIYYSQIVNDFQKGDIAEGYSVSREKKESFPLTVTSAQKNPTAFYLCASSRLAGEAYNEQFFGPGTRLTVL.